This TCR beta chain was recovered during a study of spatial heterogeneity in lung cancer. This clonotype rates as medium-sized (0.01 to 0.1%). This beta chain is an unintended read in a library built for alpha chains; its size means little. Each TCR cDNA molecule bore a unique molecular identifier. Via MiXCR, TCRdb re-called the 5' RACE reads, giving one row per CDR3 protein. The data show about 910 distinct CDR3 sequences, 9.5% to 15% seen once. As to time point: sample taken at primary tumor resection. Whole RNA, which was extracted from tumor, nontumor lung tissue or frozen PBMC, was sequenced without any cell sorting. The origin of this receptor is a male donor with early-stage non-small cell lung cancer. The sample in question was PBMCs, obtained at surgery.

DNA for the CDR3: TGTGCCAGCAGCTTCACTAGCGGGGGGCGGCAAGAGACCCAGTACTTC. It translates to CASSFTSGGRQETQYF. This chain connects TRBV7-2 to TRBJ2-5; TRBD2 matches at 12 bases. The germline V gene encodes CDR1 SGHTA and CDR2 FQGNSA. CDR3 length equals 16 residues. The V gene end was trimmed by 3 bases and the J gene end by 2 bases; junction bases not matched to a gene: 4. Variable domain in full (rest from reference TRBV7-2 and TRBJ2-5): GAGVSQSPSNKVTEKGKDVELRCDPISGHTALYWYRQSLGQGLEFLIYFQGNSAPDKSGLPSDRFSAERTGGSVSTLTIQRTQQEDSAVYLCASSFTSGGRQETQYFGPGTRLLVL.